These T cell receptor beta chains were read from a single sample in a study of cytomegalovirus exposure and HLA in healthy donors. Libraries were prepared by immunoSEQ multiplex PCR; TCRdb keeps only in-frame clonotypes and omits some of them. In the table there are tens of thousands of clones, over 80% of which are singletons. Sample: PBMCs. Receptors originate from a man between 18 and 29 years old in good health and CMV-seronegative. CDR3s include the opening cysteine and the closing phenylalanine or tryptophan. A D gene is named only where the DNA matches it firmly. The size of a clone is reported for some rows only, either as once, few or many, or as a class for expanded clones.

TRBJ2-6	.	.	TRBV28	TGTGCCAGCAGTTTATCTTCCTCTGGGGCCAACGTCCTGACTTTC	CASSLSSSGANVLTF
TRBJ2-2	TRBD2	.	TRBV11-3	TGTGCCAGCAGCTTGGGCGGGAGCCCCACCGGGGAGCTGTTTTTT	CASSLGGSPTGELFF
TRBJ2-3	.	.	TRBV5-4	TGTGCCAGCACCTCGGAGCCCACAGATACGCAGTATTTT	CASTSEPTDTQYF
TRBJ1-3	.	once	TRBV28	TGTGCCAGCGAAGTGAGTGGCTCTGGAAACACCATATATTTT	CASEVSGSGNTIYF
TRBJ1-1	.	.	TRBV7-2	TGTGCCAGCAGCTTAGTCGGGAACACTGAAGCTTTCTTT	CASSLVGNTEAFF
TRBJ2-1	.	once	TRBV11-2	TGTGCCAGCAGCGGAGACTACTTTGAGCAGTTCTTC	CASSGDYFEQFF
TRBJ2-2	.	.	TRBV29-1	TGCAGCGGAGCCAGGGGAGCGAACACCGGGGAGCTGTTTTTT	CSGARGANTGELFF
TRBJ2-5	.	once	TRBV27	TGTGCCAGCAGCTTGCCAGGTCGTCAGACCCAGTACTTC	CASSLPGRQTQYF
TRBJ2-2	TRBD2	.	TRBV7-2	TGTGCCAGCAGCTTAGTGGGGGGGGTTCGGAACGGGGAGCTGTTTTTT	CASSLVGGVRNGELFF
TRBJ2-1	.	few	TRBV5-6	TGTGCCAGCAGCTTGACAGGACGCAATGAGCAGTTCTTC	CASSLTGRNEQFF
TRBJ1-5	.	.	TRBV27	TGTGCCAGCAGTTACTCTAGACAGGCGATACATCAGCCCCAGCATTTT	CASSYSRQAIHQPQHF
TRBJ1-4	.	.	TRBV7-2	TGTGCCAGCAGCCACCCCGGGAGGGCCCTTGAAAAACTGTTTTTT	CASSHPGRALEKLFF
TRBJ2-5	.	.	TRBV6-6	TGTGCCAGCAGCAATAGGACGGGAGAGTACTTC	CASSNRTGEYF
TRBJ2-1	TRBD2	.	TRBV6-4	TGTGCCAGCAGGGCGACTAGCGGGAACCATGAGCAGTTCTTC	CASRATSGNHEQFF
TRBJ1-5	.	.	TRBV30	TGTGCTTTTCGACACGGGATTCAGCCCCAGCATTTT	CAFRHGIQPQHF
TRBJ1-3	TRBD1	.	TRBV19	TGTGCCAGTAGTGGAGGGACAGCTGGAAACACCATATATTTT	CASSGGTAGNTIYF
TRBJ2-1	.	.	TRBV28	TGTGCCAGCAGTTTGGGGCGGGACTCCTACAATGAGCAGTTCTTC	CASSLGRDSYNEQFF
TRBJ2-1	.	.	TRBV7-8	TGTGCCAGCAGCCCAGGAAGAGGGGGGGCCTACAATGAGCAGTTCTTC	CASSPGRGGAYNEQFF
TRBJ1-1	TRBD1	.	TRBV28	TGTGCCAGCAGTCCCCGACAGGGCCTAAGAGCTGAAGCTTTCTTT	CASSPRQGLRAEAFF
TRBJ2-3	TRBD1	.	TRBV2	TGTGCCAGCAGTGCCCCCGGGACAGGGATAAGCACAGATACGCAGTATTTT	CASSAPGTGISTDTQYF
TRBJ2-1	TRBD2	.	TRBV9	TGTGCCAGCAGCACAGCCTCCGGGACTAGCGGGCCGTACAATGAGCAGTTCTTC	CASSTASGTSGPYNEQFF
TRBJ2-1	TRBD1	.	TRBV2	TGTGCCAGTGGCCGGGACAGGGGGGACAATGAGCAGTTCTTC	CASGRDRGDNEQFF
TRBJ1-4	.	.	TRBV30	TGTGCCTGGAGTGCATTGACAGCAACTAATGAAAAACTGTTTTTT	CAWSALTATNEKLFF